This note documents a single T cell receptor (beta chain) sequence. The CDR3 is made up of 15 amino acids. Trimming cost V 6 bases and J 8 bases; bases outside gene matches: 13. TCRdb's copy holds only in-frame clones and misses some; the assay was immunoSEQ multiplex PCR. The sample consists of some 280,000 clones, approximately 88% of them appearing once. This sample was taken from a study of blood T cell repertoires in COVID-19. The genes are TRBV5-3 and TRBJ2-1; TRBD2 agrees at 8 bases. TRBV5-3 is an ORF, and what it does is uncertain. The sample comprised peripheral blood. This sequence originates from a woman aged 40 to 50 who had recovered from COVID-19. The CDR3 sequence: CARMPLAGWGYEQFF. The CDR3 DNA follows: TGTGCCAGAATGCCCTTAGCGGGATGGGGCTATGAGCAGTTCTTC.